This is a list of T cell receptor beta chains from one sample in a study of identical twins. TCRdb re-derived calls from the 5' RACE reads in MiXCR, one entry per CDR3 protein. The sample yields a few hundred thousand distinct CDR3 sequences, roughly 10% seen once. The material sequenced was naive T cells sorted from blood. The receptors shown here come from a woman aged 50 to 65 in good health. The CDR3 runs from the conserved cysteine through the conserved F or W. A D gene is named only where the DNA matches it firmly. Some rows have no size entry. The others give once, few or many, or a class for an expanded clone.

CDR3	DNA	D	V	J	size
CASSQYVNEQFF	TGCGCCAGCAGCCAATACGTTAATGAGCAGTTCTTC	.	TRBV4-1	TRBJ2-1	few
CASSTWTSGYRGYEQYF	TGTGCCAGCAGCACCTGGACTAGCGGGTATAGAGGCTACGAGCAGTACTTC	.	TRBV21-1	TRBJ2-7	.
CASSSGGSRETQYF	TGCGCCAGCAGCTCCGGTGGTAGTAGGGAGACCCAGTACTTC	.	TRBV5-1	TRBJ2-5	.
CSVRAEFGYTF	TGCAGCGTTCGGGCGGAATTTGGCTACACCTTC	.	TRBV29-1	TRBJ1-2	many
CASSAGTWQGNEQFF	TGTGCCAGCAGTGCAGGGACTTGGCAGGGCAATGAGCAGTTCTTC	.	TRBV25-1	TRBJ2-1	few
CSARTGQGRVTEAFF	TGCAGTGCCCGTACGGGACAGGGTCGAGTCACTGAAGCTTTCTTT	TRBD1	TRBV20-1	TRBJ1-1	few
CASSHVGGEKLFF	TGTGCCAGCAGCCATGTAGGGGGCGAAAAACTGTTTTTT	TRBD1	TRBV3-1	TRBJ1-4	few
CSARETSGPETQYF	TGCAGTGCTAGAGAAACTAGCGGGCCAGAGACCCAGTACTTC	TRBD2	TRBV20-1	TRBJ2-5	.
CSAETSGRFSSTDTQYF	TGCAGTGCCGAGACTAGCGGGAGGTTTTCTAGCACAGATACGCAGTATTTT	TRBD2	TRBV20-1	TRBJ2-3	few
CASSGRLAYYNEQFF	TGTGCCAGCAGCGGCCGACTAGCGTACTACAATGAGCAGTTCTTC	TRBD2	TRBV5-4	TRBJ2-1	few
CATSDSVRFGNEQFF	TGTGCCACCAGTGATTCAGTTCGCTTTGGCAATGAGCAGTTCTTC	.	TRBV24-1	TRBJ2-1	few
CSVDGGREFYNEQFF	TGCAGCGTTGACGGCGGGAGGGAATTTTACAATGAGCAGTTCTTC	TRBD2	TRBV29-1	TRBJ2-1	.
CASSLDRSKDTQYF	TGTGCCAGCAGCTTGGACCGTTCGAAAGATACGCAGTATTTT	.	TRBV7-6	TRBJ2-3	.
CASSQVRGLQPQHF	TGCGCCAGCAGCCAGGTAAGGGGACTTCAGCCCCAGCATTTT	.	TRBV4-1	TRBJ1-5	.
CASSQERTRGGETQYF	TGTGCCAGCAGCCAAGAACGGACTAGGGGCGGAGAGACCCAGTACTTC	TRBD2	TRBV14	TRBJ2-5	.
CASSSYSARTENTEAFF	TGTGCCAGCAGCTCTTATTCCGCCCGCACAGAGAACACTGAAGCTTTCTTT	.	TRBV5-6	TRBJ1-1	.
CASSLRVETGPYQKLFF	TGTGCCAGCAGCTTACGGGTGGAGACAGGTCCCTATCAAAAACTGTTTTTT	.	TRBV7-8	TRBJ1-4	many
CASLTLSSYNEQFF	TGTGCCAGCCTGACCCTGAGCTCCTACAATGAGCAGTTCTTC	.	TRBV2	TRBJ2-1	many
CASAFGPEAFF	TGCGCCAGTGCATTTGGCCCTGAAGCTTTCTTT	.	TRBV5-1	TRBJ1-1	.
CASSYGVVDTGELFF	TGCGCCAGCAGCTATGGAGTGGTCGACACCGGGGAGCTGTTTTTT	.	TRBV5-1	TRBJ2-2	many
CASKLQSSYNSPLHF	TGTGCCAGCAAACTCCAGAGCTCCTATAATTCACCCCTCCACTTT	.	TRBV12-3/TRBV12-4	TRBJ1-6	many
CASSFRTGGAGGELFF	TGCGCCAGCAGCTTCAGGACAGGGGGCGCAGGCGGGGAGCTGTTTTTT	TRBD1	TRBV5-1	TRBJ2-2	few
CASSLDRGAGTDTQYF	TGTGCCAGCAGCTTAGACCGGGGGGCCGGCACAGATACGCAGTATTTT	.	TRBV7-8	TRBJ2-3	few
CASSLSGTNQETQYF	TGCGCCAGCAGCTTGTCAGGGACTAACCAAGAGACCCAGTACTTC	TRBD2	TRBV5-1	TRBJ2-5	few
CSARGDRANTEAFF	TGCAGTGCTAGGGGGGACAGGGCTAACACTGAAGCTTTCTTT	TRBD1	TRBV20-1	TRBJ1-1	.
CASTPASGTAYGYTF	TGCGCCAGCACACCCGCGTCCGGGACAGCCTATGGCTACACCTTC	TRBD1	TRBV23-1	TRBJ1-2	few
CASRVRCVPQYF	TGTGCCAGCAGGGTGAGGTGCGTTCCGCAGTATTTT	.	TRBV21-1	TRBJ2-3	few
CASSTTGATGELFF	TGTGCCAGCAGTACGACAGGGGCCACCGGGGAGCTGTTTTTT	TRBD1	TRBV12-3/TRBV12-4	TRBJ2-2	many
CSARDMGAGNEQFF	TGCAGTGCTAGAGATATGGGGGCTGGAAATGAGCAGTTCTTC	.	TRBV20-1	TRBJ2-1	.
CASSWPGQGLDGELFF	TGTGCCAGCAGCTGGCCGGGACAGGGCTTGGACGGGGAGCTGTTTTTT	TRBD1	TRBV5-6	TRBJ2-2	few
CASITSGTLNTGELFF	TGTGCCAGCATTACTAGCGGGACCTTGAACACCGGGGAGCTGTTTTTT	TRBD2	TRBV27	TRBJ2-2	many
CASSLVKGKNIQYF	TGTGCCAGCAGCTTAGTCAAGGGAAAAAACATTCAGTACTTC	.	TRBV7-9	TRBJ2-4	.
CASSLGGDLNEQFF	TGTGCCAGCAGCTTAGGAGGGGATTTGAATGAGCAGTTCTTC	.	TRBV11-2	TRBJ2-1	many
CASSMTGGASQDTQYF	TGTGCCAGCAGCATGACAGGGGGCGCATCTCAAGATACGCAGTATTTT	TRBD1	TRBV3-1	TRBJ2-3	many
CASSPTARLAGGTDTQYF	TGTGCCAGCAGCCCAACAGCTCGACTAGCGGGAGGAACAGATACGCAGTATTTT	TRBD2	TRBV7-6	TRBJ2-3	.
CSAREGVGTSGGREQFF	TGCAGTGCTAGAGAGGGCGTCGGGACTAGCGGGGGGAGGGAGCAGTTCTTC	TRBD2	TRBV20-1	TRBJ2-1	.
CSVEEGGAYGYTF	TGCAGCGTTGAAGAAGGGGGGGCCTATGGCTACACCTTC	.	TRBV29-1	TRBJ1-2	many
CASRSGSQGYTF	TGTGCCAGCAGGTCTGGGAGTCAGGGCTACACCTTC	.	TRBV12-3/TRBV12-4	TRBJ1-2	few
CASSYYLGLMNTEAFF	TGTGCCAGCAGTTACTATCTGGGACTGATGAACACTGAAGCTTTCTTT	.	TRBV6-2/TRBV6-3	TRBJ1-1	many
CASSFRPGDTQYF	TGTGCCAGCAGTTTCAGGCCGGGGGATACGCAGTATTTT	.	TRBV12-3/TRBV12-4	TRBJ2-3	.
CASGRGGKQETQYF	TGTGCTAGTGGTAGGGGAGGAAAGCAAGAGACCCAGTACTTC	.	TRBV12-5	TRBJ2-5	.
CASSQDRDERFF	TGTGCCAGCTCACAGGACAGGGATGAGCGGTTCTTC	TRBD1	TRBV18	TRBJ2-1	.
CASYDRITDTQYF	TGCGCCAGCTACGACAGGATCACAGATACGCAGTATTTT	.	TRBV5-1	TRBJ2-3	.
CASSWTSGYGMENNEQFF	TGCGCCAGCAGCTGGACTAGCGGGTACGGTATGGAAAACAATGAGCAGTTCTTC	TRBD2	TRBV5-1	TRBJ2-1	few
CATSSTGELFF	TGTGCCACCAGCAGTACCGGGGAGCTGTTTTTT	.	TRBV15	TRBJ2-2	.
CASSLATSGRDEQFF	TGTGCCAGCAGCTTGGCGACTAGCGGGAGGGATGAGCAGTTCTTC	TRBD2	TRBV5-6	TRBJ2-1	.
CAIRTSGREETQYF	TGTGCCATCAGGACGAGCGGGAGGGAAGAGACCCAGTACTTC	TRBD2	TRBV10-3	TRBJ2-5	many
CASSPGAVQETQYF	TGCGCCAGCAGCCCGGGGGCTGTCCAAGAGACCCAGTACTTC	.	TRBV5-1	TRBJ2-5	many
CASSLSTGAEAFF	TGTGCCAGCAGTTTATCCACAGGGGCTGAAGCTTTCTTT	TRBD1	TRBV27	TRBJ1-1	.